This T cell receptor beta chain was documented in a study of T cell responses to AZD1222 COVID-19 vaccine. General study points: Within unmutated variant regions lay the reported targets of nearly half of spike-specific TCRs. Clonal diversity may have been underestimated, and the donors were mostly white British, with more females than males. Spike-specific TCR breadth and depth grew following two AZD1222 doses.

Clones were read by immunoSEQ multiplex PCR, and TCRdb kept only the in-frame ones, dropping some. The table has about 190,000 clones, about 92% seen once. The trim removed 4 bases at V and 9 bases at J, leaving 9 bases unmatched. The CDR3 loop spans 14 amino acids. CDR1 SGDLS and CDR2 YYNGEE come from the germline V gene. A word on this clone: Its specificity is not known.

The chain carries TRBV9 and TRBJ2-1; 8 bases are a match to TRBD1. The sequence was obtained from an adult in good health. The sample was peripheral blood, taken on day 0 of AZD1222 vaccination. CDR3 DNA: TGTGCCAGCAGCACCCAAGGACAGGGTGGTGAGCAGTTCTTC. It translates to CASSTQGQGGEQFF.